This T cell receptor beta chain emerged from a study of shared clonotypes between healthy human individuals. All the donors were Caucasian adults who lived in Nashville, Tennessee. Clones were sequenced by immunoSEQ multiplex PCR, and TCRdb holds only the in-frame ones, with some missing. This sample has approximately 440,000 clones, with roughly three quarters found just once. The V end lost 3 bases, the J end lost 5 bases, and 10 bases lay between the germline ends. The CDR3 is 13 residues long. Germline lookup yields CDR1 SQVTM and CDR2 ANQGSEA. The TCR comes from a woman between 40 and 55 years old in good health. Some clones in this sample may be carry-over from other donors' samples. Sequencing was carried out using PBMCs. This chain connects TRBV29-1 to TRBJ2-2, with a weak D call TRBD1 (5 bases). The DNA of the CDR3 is TGCAGCGTTGATAGGGGCAGGACCGGGGAGCTGTTTTTT. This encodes CSVDRGRTGELFF.